This TCR beta chain was captured in a study of blood T cell repertoires in COVID-19. For the study at large: Samples taken during acute and convalescent COVID-19 were collected in the United States, Italy and Spain. Sources were T cells, B-cell-depleted T cells, or PBMCs; the material itself was cDNA or gDNA.

Germline V gives CDR1 DFQATT, CDR2 SNEGSKA (reference sequence). CDR3 length equals 12 residues. Trimming left V 3 bases short and J 4 bases short, with 10 bases between. In Seattle, patients joined the study during active infection and were tracked longitudinally. In the authors' methods: Quantification of nucleated cells was approximated via reference gene primer amplification. Only in-frame clones appear in the TCRdb table, and some are missing; sequencing was by immunoSEQ multiplex PCR. Clone size and the V and J calls come from that table; the DNA yielded D and trimming. The profile covers a few hundred thousand clones, with about 91% appearing a single time and approximately 2.6% taken by the ten largest. The table lists this clone with a few counts.

The gene calls are TRBV20-1 and TRBJ2-7; D uncertain. The source is a person aged 18-29 years with COVID-19, enrolled during active disease. What was sequenced was peripheral blood. This CDR3 reads CSASRSTYEQYF. The CDR3, as DNA: TGCAGTGCTAGTCGCTCGACATACGAGCAGTACTTC.